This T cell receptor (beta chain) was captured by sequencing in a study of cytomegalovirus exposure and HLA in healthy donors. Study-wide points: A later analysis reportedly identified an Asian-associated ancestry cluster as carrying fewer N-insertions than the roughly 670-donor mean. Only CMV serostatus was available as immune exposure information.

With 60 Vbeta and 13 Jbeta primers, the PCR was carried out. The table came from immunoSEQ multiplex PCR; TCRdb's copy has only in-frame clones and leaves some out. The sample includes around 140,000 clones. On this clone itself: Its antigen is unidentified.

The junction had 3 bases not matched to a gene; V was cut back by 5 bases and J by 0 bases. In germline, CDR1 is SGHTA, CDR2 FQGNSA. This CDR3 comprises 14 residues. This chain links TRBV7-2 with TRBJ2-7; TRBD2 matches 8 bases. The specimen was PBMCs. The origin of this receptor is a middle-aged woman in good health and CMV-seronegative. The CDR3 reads CASSVSGVSYEQYF. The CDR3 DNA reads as TGTGCCAGCAGCGTTAGCGGGGTCTCCTACGAGCAGTACTTC.